This TCR beta chain was found in a study of T cell repertoires in cytomegalovirus infection. At the level of the study: The public TCR beta signatures pointed to both CMV infection and matching HLA type. Study results and caveats: It was HLA-C-restricted CMV-specific TCR beta clonotypes that dominated the response ex vivo.

In TCRdb, the reads were re-called with MiXCR into one record per CDR3 protein. The data hold 200,000 to 250,000 distinct CDR3 sequences, with over 9% observed a single time. J was trimmed by 5 bases and V by 0 bases; bases with no gene match: 19. Germline-derived CDR1 and CDR2 are SGHRS and YFSETQ. This CDR3 is built from 20 residues. Only a few counts were recorded for this clonotype. Its antigen is undetermined. The receptor comes from a human donor in good health (CMV status not recorded). Some clones in this sample may be carry-over from other donors' samples. The sequenced sample consisted of PBMCs. The rearrangement links TRBV5-1 to TRBJ2-7, with TRBD1 matching over 11 bases. The DNA for the CDR3 is TGCGCCAGCAGCTTGGAACCGCCCACAGGGAATGGACAGGGGGCGGACGAGCAGTACTTC. Translating gives CASSLEPPTGNGQGADEQYF. The full variable domain, completed using reference TRBV5-1 and TRBJ2-7, is KAGVTQTPRYLIKTRGQQVTLSCSPISGHRSVSWYQQTPGQGLQFLFEYFSETQRNKGNFPGRFSGRQFSNSRSEMNVSTLELGDSALYLCASSLEPPTGNGQGADEQYFGPGTRLTVT.